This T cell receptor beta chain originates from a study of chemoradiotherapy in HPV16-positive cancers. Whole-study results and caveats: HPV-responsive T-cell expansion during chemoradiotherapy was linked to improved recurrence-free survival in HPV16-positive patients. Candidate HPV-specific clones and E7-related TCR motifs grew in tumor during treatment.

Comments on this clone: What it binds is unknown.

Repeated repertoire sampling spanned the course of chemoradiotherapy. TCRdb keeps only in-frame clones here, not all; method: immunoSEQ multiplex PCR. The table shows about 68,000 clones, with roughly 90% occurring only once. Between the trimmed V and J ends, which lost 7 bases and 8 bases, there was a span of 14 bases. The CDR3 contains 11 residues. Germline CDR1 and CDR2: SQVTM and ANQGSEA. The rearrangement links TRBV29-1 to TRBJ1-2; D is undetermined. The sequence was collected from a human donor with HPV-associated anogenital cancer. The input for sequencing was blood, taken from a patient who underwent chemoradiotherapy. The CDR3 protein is CSAPGGRGYTF. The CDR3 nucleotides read TGCAGCGCCCCCGGCGGGCGCGGCTACACCTTC. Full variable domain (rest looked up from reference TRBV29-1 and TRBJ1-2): SAVISQKPSRDICQRGTSLTIQCQVDSQVTMMFWYRQQPGQSLTLIATANQGSEATYESGFVIDKFPISRPNLTFSTLTVSNMSPEDSSIYLCSAPGGRGYTFGSGTRLTVV.